These 2 T cell receptor beta chains share one sample of origin, sequenced in a study of T-cell reconstitution after alpha-beta-depleted transplantation in children. Preparation of the TCRbeta library was carried out with unique molecular identifiers. TCRdb itself ran the PCR reads through MiXCR, one entry per CDR3 protein. The data hold 250,000 to 400,000 distinct CDR3 sequences, with around 25% observed a single time. The sequences come from PBMCs, mostly from graft donor cells, collected 180 days after TCRalphabeta/CD19-depleted stem cell transplant. These receptors were taken from a male patient between 10 and 17 years old who had a stem cell transplant for acute lymphoblastic leukemia, so the T cells may come from the graft donor.

This clonotype was seen more than once but under ten times. This rearrangement joins TRBV27 to TRBJ2-7; TRBD2 is a possible D gene (6 bases). Germline V CDR1 and CDR2: MNHEY, SMNVEV (reference sequence). Trimming left V 2 bases short and J 7 bases short, with 12 bases between. CDR3 length: 13 residues. The CDR3 DNA sequence: TGTGCCAGCAGTTTACGCGGGGCAAAAGAGCAGTACTTC. The encoded protein is CASSLRGAKEQYF.

The rearrangement joins TRBV3-1 to TRBJ2-3; D is unresolved. Trimming removed 6 bases from V and 3 bases from J, with 16 bases in between. This CDR3 spans 15 amino acids. Per the germline V gene, CDR1 is LGHDT and CDR2 is YNNKEL (reference sequence). The CDR3 bases are TGTGCCAGCAGTCCAAGCCCCTCGGTTACAGATACGCAGTATTTT. It specifies CASSPSPSVTDTQYF.